This T cell receptor (beta chain) was sequenced in a study of read filtering for tumor transcriptome and immune sequencing. Study-wide context: Among patients, 17 were male and around 15 female, aged roughly 47 to 90 (mean around 66). By R-ISS, stages I, II and III held roughly 8, 16 and 7 patients.

The library was built from about 0.4 ug RNA with molecular barcoded adaptors for alpha/delta and beta/gamma chains. TCRdb independently ran MiXCR on the reads; one entry per CDR3 protein. The table records under 150,000 distinct CDR3 sequences, 13% of them present only once. Ten or more counts support this clonotype. This CDR3 contains 13 residues. V was pared by 5 bases and J by 5 bases, with 13 bases between. Germline V gene sequence: CDR1 DFQATT, CDR2 SNEGSKA (reference sequence). This clonotype was sampled from a donor older than 35 with multiple myeloma. Sequenced material: a population of CD138-negative cells sorted from bone marrow. This chain connects TRBV20-1 to TRBJ1-5; possibly TRBD1 for D (5 bases). The CDR3 DNA reads as TGCAGTGCTCTAGGGTTGGGGGATCAGCCCCAGCATTTT. Amino acid sequence: CSALGLGDQPQHF.